This T cell receptor beta chain was recovered during a study of T cells after yellow fever vaccination. Study-wide context: Those fractions that held only low numbers of cells were prepared using the SMART-Seq v4 Ultra Low Input RNA kit.

Study results and limitations: The presence of abundant clonotypes contaminating from the bulk population was possible in FACS-sorted repertoires. Booster samples showed a return of most primary-vaccination clones (around 96% CD4, approximately 88% CD8). Researchers noted that a small share of clonotypes showed up in both CD4 and CD8 compartments.

This CDR3 region has 15 residues. CDR1 SGHTA and CDR2 FQGNSA come from the germline V gene. V lost 5 bases, J lost 6 bases, and 4 bases stayed unmatched. TCRdb re-called the 5' RACE reads with MiXCR, one entry per CDR3 protein. The top ten clones hold about 3% of a sample with more than 300,000 distinct CDR3 sequences, about 11% of them seen once. This clonotype was counted many times. The antigen remains unidentified. The chain carries TRBV7-2 and TRBJ2-1; 13 nucleotides match TRBD2. The TCR comes from a man aged 18 to 35 who received the YFV17D yellow fever vaccine. The sample was CD4+ T cells sorted from PBMCs, taken 45 days after the yellow fever booster vaccination. CDR3 loop: CASSPGLAGANEQFF. CDR3 in DNA: TGTGCCAGCAGCCCCGGACTAGCGGGGGCCAATGAGCAGTTCTTC.